The rows below give T cell receptor beta chains drawn from one sample of a study of blood T cell repertoires in COVID-19. The table came from immunoSEQ multiplex PCR; TCRdb's copy has only in-frame clones and leaves some out. Of about 120,000 clones listed, about 80% were seen once; the top ten hold just under 25%. The sample taken for sequencing was peripheral blood. The receptors were sampled from a human donor in a cohort sampled during active COVID-19. Each CDR3 is given with its conserved first and last residue. The order of the fields is V gene, J gene, clone size, D gene, CDR3 protein, CDR3 DNA. D genes are given only for firm matches. Size is stated for part of the rows, as once, few or many counts, or as a class when the clone is expanded.

TRBV6-2/TRBV6-3	TRBJ2-3	once	.	CASSYSGTGKKTDTQYF	TGTGCCAGCAGTTACTCGGGAACAGGGAAAAAAACAGATACGCAGTATTTT
TRBV2	TRBJ2-3	.	.	CASSEVSSTDTQYF	TGTGCCAGCAGTGAAGTATCTAGCACAGATACGCAGTATTTT
TRBV27	TRBJ1-1	.	.	CASSLTLAGYTEAFF	TGTGCCAGCAGTTTAACCCTTGCGGGATACACTGAAGCTTTCTTT
TRBV5-1	TRBJ2-1	.	TRBD1	CASSLATGVNEQFF	TGCGCCAGCAGCTTGGCTACAGGGGTAAATGAGCAGTTCTTC
TRBV9	TRBJ2-5	.	TRBD2	CASSPTSGDVETQYF	TGTGCCAGCAGCCCGACTAGCGGAGATGTCGAGACCCAGTACTTC
TRBV30	TRBJ2-5	.	.	CAWSVRAGGIQETQYF	TGTGCCTGGAGTGTACGGGCCGGGGGAATTCAAGAGACCCAGTACTTC
TRBV20-1	TRBJ2-5	few	.	CSASGQGRETQYF	TGCAGTGCTAGTGGGCAGGGTAGAGAGACCCAGTACTTC
TRBV7-2	TRBJ2-7	.	TRBD2	CASRETSGEYEQYF	TGTGCCAGCAGGGAGACTAGCGGGGAATACGAGCAGTACTTC
TRBV28	TRBJ2-1	.	TRBD1	CASRLTGQFYLPHGNEQFF	TGTGCCAGCAGATTAACGGGACAGTTCTACTTACCTCACGGGAATGAGCAGTTCTTC
TRBV27	TRBJ2-7	once	TRBD1	CASRRQGLSYEQYF	TGTGCCAGCAGGCGACAGGGCCTTTCCTACGAGCAGTACTTC
TRBV19	TRBJ1-5	few	.	CASAGRVRDQPQHF	TGTGCCAGCGCGGGGAGGGTTCGTGATCAGCCCCAGCATTTT
TRBV5-1	TRBJ2-7	.	TRBD1	CASSLDGDILGQGPYEQYF	TGCGCCAGCAGCTTGGACGGGGATATTCTGGGACAGGGTCCCTACGAGCAGTACTTC
TRBV5-1	TRBJ1-2	.	TRBD1	CASSFNPGQAAYGYTF	TGCGCCAGCAGCTTCAACCCGGGACAGGCTGCCTATGGCTACACCTTC
TRBV18	TRBJ2-1	.	TRBD2	CASSPPGLAGLNEQFF	TGTGCCAGCTCACCTCCGGGACTAGCGGGCCTCAATGAGCAGTTCTTC
TRBV27	TRBJ2-2	.	TRBD1	CASSPGTGTLPGATGELFF	TGTGCCAGCAGTCCCGGGACAGGGACACTTCCAGGGGCCACCGGGGAGCTGTTTTTT
TRBV27	TRBJ1-5	few	TRBD1	CASSPGQNNQPQHF	TGTGCCAGCAGCCCGGGACAGAACAATCAGCCCCAGCATTTT
TRBV27	TRBJ2-7	.	.	CASAKGDVRYEQYF	TGTGCCAGCGCCAAGGGAGACGTCCGATACGAGCAGTACTTC
TRBV2	TRBJ2-1	.	TRBD2	CASSESGSSYNEQFF	TGTGCCAGCAGTGAGAGCGGGAGCTCCTACAATGAGCAGTTCTTC
TRBV27	TRBJ2-2	.	TRBD1	CASSSRTGTGELFF	TGTGCCAGCAGTTCCCGGACAGGGACCGGGGAGCTGTTTTTT
TRBV4-1	TRBJ1-5	.	TRBD1	CASSPTGPNQPQHF	TGCGCCAGCAGCCCGACAGGGCCGAATCAGCCCCAGCATTTT
TRBV2	TRBJ2-2	.	TRBD2	CASRGDLGGELFF	TGTGCCAGCCGGGGGGATCTCGGCGGGGAGCTGTTTTTT
TRBV30	TRBJ1-1	.	.	CAWSPLGSAFF	TGTGCCTGGAGTCCCTTGGGGAGCGCTTTCTTT
TRBV10-3	TRBJ2-1	.	TRBD2	CAISRLAGGSYNEQFF	TGTGCCATCAGCAGACTAGCGGGAGGTTCCTACAATGAGCAGTTCTTC
TRBV9	TRBJ2-7	.	TRBD2	CASSSGLAGSIYEQYF	TGTGCCAGCAGCTCGGGACTAGCGGGTTCAATCTACGAGCAGTACTTC
TRBV5-6	TRBJ2-1	.	.	CASSLVRGNKQFF	TGTGCCAGCAGCTTGGTCAGGGGTAATAAGCAGTTCTTC
TRBV6-2/TRBV6-3	TRBJ2-5	few	TRBD2	CASSYGVSGGAWETQYF	TGTGCCAGCAGTTATGGCGTTAGCGGGGGGGCCTGGGAGACCCAGTACTTC
TRBV7-2	TRBJ1-2	.	.	CASSLITGNYGYTF	TGTGCCAGCAGCTTAATTACAGGGAACTATGGCTACACCTTC
TRBV20-1	TRBJ2-5	.	TRBD2	CSASSSGQETQYF	TGCAGTGCTAGTTCTAGCGGACAAGAGACCCAGTACTTC
TRBV4-3	TRBJ2-7	once	TRBD2	CASSQAVLMGGEQYF	TGCGCCAGCAGCCAAGCGGTCCTCATGGGGGGGGAGCAGTACTTC
TRBV20-1	TRBJ2-7	.	.	CSARHPDEQYF	TGCAGTGCTAGACACCCGGACGAGCAGTACTTC
TRBV19	TRBJ1-1	.	TRBD1	CASSKNPRGQNTEAFF	TGTGCCAGTAGCAAAAACCCCAGGGGGCAGAACACTGAAGCTTTCTTT
TRBV6-5	TRBJ1-1	.	TRBD1	CASRMDRGTEAFF	TGTGCCAGCAGGATGGACAGGGGCACTGAAGCTTTCTTT
TRBV5-8	TRBJ2-1	.	TRBD1	CASSLGMTGKVVEQFF	TGTGCCAGCAGCTTGGGGATGACAGGGAAAGTTGTTGAGCAGTTCTTC
TRBV27	TRBJ1-1	once	.	CASRRQGNTEAFF	TGTGCCAGCAGAAGGCAGGGGAACACTGAAGCTTTCTTT
TRBV18	TRBJ2-1	.	TRBD2	CASSPRERTTYNEQFF	TGTGCCAGCTCACCGCGGGAGCGGACTACCTACAATGAGCAGTTCTTC
TRBV9	TRBJ2-3	.	TRBD2	CASSPGLGGTDTQYF	TGTGCCAGCAGCCCGGGACTAGGGGGCACAGATACGCAGTATTTT
TRBV21-1	TRBJ2-7	.	.	CARSPGQGPHEQYF	TGTGCCAGAAGTCCGGGACAGGGGCCCCACGAGCAGTACTTC
TRBV30	TRBJ2-4	.	.	CAWSRTGLGANIQYF	TGTGCCTGGAGCCGAACAGGGTTGGGGGCAAACATTCAGTACTTC
TRBV3-1/TRBV3-2	TRBJ2-1	.	TRBD2	CASSQVSGSSYNEQFF	TGTGCCAGCAGCCAAGTTAGCGGGAGCTCCTACAATGAGCAGTTCTTC
TRBV19	TRBJ2-1	.	TRBD1	CASSITGGSYNEQFF	TGTGCCAGTAGCATCACAGGGGGTTCATACAATGAGCAGTTCTTC
TRBV7-9	TRBJ2-7	.	TRBD2	CASSLSGGPSYEQYF	TGTGCCAGCAGCTTGAGCGGGGGGCCGTCCTACGAGCAGTACTTC
TRBV9	TRBJ2-3	.	.	CASSPRVDTQYF	TGTGCCAGCAGCCCCCGGGTGGATACGCAGTATTTT
TRBV30	TRBJ2-1	few	TRBD2	CAWALLTSGRKVPHEQFF	TGTGCCTGGGCTCTCCTTACTAGCGGGAGAAAAGTTCCCCATGAGCAGTTCTTC
TRBV9	TRBJ1-2	.	.	CASSGGKNRVEGGYTF	TGTGCCAGCAGCGGGGGGAAGAACAGGGTCGAGGGTGGCTACACCTTC
TRBV28	TRBJ2-7	.	.	CASSPYGAAESLEQYF	TGTGCCAGCAGTCCGTATGGCGCGGCAGAATCCCTCGAGCAGTACTTC
TRBV30	TRBJ1-5	.	.	CAWSAVSNQPQHF	TGTGCCTGGAGTGCTGTTAGCAATCAGCCCCAGCATTTT